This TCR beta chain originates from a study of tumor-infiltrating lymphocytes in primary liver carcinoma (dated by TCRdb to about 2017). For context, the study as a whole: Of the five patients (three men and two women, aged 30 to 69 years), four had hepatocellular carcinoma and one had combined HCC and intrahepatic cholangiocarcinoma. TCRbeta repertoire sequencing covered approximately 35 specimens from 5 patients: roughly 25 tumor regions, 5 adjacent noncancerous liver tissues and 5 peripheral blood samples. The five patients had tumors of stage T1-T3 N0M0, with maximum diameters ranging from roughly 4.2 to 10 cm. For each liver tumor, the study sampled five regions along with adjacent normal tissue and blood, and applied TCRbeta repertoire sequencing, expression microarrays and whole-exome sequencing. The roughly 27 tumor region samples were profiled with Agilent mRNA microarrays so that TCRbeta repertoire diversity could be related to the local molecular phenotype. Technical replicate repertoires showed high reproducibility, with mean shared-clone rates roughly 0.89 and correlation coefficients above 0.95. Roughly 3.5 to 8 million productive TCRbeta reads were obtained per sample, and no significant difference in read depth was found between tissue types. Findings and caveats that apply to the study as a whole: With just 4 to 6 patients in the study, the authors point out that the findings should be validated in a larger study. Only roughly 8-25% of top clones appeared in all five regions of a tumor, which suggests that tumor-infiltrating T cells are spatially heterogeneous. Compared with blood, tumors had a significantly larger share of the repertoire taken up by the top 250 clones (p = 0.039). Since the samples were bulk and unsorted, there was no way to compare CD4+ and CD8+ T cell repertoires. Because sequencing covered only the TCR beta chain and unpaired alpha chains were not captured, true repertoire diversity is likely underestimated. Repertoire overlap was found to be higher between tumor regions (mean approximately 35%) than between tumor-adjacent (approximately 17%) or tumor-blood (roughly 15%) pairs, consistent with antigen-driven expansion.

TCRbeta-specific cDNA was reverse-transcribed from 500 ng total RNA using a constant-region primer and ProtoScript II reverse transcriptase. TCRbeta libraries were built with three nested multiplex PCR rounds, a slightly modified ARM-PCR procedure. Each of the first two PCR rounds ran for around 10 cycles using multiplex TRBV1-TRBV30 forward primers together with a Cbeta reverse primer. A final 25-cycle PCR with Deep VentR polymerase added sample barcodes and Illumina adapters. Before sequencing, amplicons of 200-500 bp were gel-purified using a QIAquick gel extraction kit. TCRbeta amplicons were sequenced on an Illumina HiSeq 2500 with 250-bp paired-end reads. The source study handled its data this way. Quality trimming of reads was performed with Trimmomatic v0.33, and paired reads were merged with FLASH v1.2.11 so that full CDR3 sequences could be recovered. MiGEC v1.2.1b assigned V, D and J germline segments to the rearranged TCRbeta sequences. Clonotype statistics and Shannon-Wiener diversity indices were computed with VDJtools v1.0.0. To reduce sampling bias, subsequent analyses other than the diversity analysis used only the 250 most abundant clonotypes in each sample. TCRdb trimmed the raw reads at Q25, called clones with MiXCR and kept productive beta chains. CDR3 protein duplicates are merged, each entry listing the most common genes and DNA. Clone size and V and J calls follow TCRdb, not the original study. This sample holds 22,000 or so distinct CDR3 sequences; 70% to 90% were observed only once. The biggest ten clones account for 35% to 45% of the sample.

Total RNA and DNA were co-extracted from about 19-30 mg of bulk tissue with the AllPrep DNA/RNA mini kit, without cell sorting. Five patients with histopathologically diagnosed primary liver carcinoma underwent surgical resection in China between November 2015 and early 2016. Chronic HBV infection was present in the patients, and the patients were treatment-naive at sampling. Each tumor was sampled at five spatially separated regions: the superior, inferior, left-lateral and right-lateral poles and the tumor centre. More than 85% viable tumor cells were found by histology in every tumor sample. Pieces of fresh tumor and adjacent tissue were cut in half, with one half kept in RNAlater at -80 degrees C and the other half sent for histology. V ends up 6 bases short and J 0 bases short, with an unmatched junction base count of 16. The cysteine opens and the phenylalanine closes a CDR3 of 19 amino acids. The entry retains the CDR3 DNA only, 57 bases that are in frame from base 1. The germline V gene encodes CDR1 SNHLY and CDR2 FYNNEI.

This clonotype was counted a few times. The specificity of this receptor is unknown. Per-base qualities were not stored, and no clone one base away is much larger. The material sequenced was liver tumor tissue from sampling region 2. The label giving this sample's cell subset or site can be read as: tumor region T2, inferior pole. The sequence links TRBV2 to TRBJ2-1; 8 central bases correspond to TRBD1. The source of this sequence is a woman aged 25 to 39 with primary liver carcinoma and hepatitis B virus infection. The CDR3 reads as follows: CASSRRDRRTSSSYNEQFF. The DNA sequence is TGTGCCAGCAGCCGCCGGGACAGGAGAACCTCTAGCTCCTACAATGAGCAGTTCTTC.